The source of this T cell receptor (beta chain) is a study of shared clonotypes between healthy human individuals. Study outcomes and limitations: It was anticipated that sequencing depth would influence how many clonotypes donors shared.

As concerns this clone: The target antigen is unknown.

Germline V CDR1 and CDR2: SGHRS, YFSETQ. The CDR3 sequence is 13 residues long. V shed 1 base and J shed 7 bases, with 9 bases lying between them. This was a deep-level run. Researchers divided each subset's genomic DNA evenly across several immunoSEQ plates. The data were produced by immunoSEQ multiplex PCR, yet TCRdb's version contains in-frame clones alone and is incomplete. This table has around 500,000 clones, 70% to 80% appearing once. This clonotype originated in a woman aged 40 to 50 in good health. Some clones in this sample may be carry-over from other donors' samples. The sample comprised PBMCs. The chain combines TRBV5-1 with TRBJ1-5, with D possibly matching TRBD1 (5 bases). DNA of the CDR3: TGCGCCAGCAGCTTGTGGGGGTCCCAGCCCCAGCATTTT. Translation gives CASSLWGSQPQHF.